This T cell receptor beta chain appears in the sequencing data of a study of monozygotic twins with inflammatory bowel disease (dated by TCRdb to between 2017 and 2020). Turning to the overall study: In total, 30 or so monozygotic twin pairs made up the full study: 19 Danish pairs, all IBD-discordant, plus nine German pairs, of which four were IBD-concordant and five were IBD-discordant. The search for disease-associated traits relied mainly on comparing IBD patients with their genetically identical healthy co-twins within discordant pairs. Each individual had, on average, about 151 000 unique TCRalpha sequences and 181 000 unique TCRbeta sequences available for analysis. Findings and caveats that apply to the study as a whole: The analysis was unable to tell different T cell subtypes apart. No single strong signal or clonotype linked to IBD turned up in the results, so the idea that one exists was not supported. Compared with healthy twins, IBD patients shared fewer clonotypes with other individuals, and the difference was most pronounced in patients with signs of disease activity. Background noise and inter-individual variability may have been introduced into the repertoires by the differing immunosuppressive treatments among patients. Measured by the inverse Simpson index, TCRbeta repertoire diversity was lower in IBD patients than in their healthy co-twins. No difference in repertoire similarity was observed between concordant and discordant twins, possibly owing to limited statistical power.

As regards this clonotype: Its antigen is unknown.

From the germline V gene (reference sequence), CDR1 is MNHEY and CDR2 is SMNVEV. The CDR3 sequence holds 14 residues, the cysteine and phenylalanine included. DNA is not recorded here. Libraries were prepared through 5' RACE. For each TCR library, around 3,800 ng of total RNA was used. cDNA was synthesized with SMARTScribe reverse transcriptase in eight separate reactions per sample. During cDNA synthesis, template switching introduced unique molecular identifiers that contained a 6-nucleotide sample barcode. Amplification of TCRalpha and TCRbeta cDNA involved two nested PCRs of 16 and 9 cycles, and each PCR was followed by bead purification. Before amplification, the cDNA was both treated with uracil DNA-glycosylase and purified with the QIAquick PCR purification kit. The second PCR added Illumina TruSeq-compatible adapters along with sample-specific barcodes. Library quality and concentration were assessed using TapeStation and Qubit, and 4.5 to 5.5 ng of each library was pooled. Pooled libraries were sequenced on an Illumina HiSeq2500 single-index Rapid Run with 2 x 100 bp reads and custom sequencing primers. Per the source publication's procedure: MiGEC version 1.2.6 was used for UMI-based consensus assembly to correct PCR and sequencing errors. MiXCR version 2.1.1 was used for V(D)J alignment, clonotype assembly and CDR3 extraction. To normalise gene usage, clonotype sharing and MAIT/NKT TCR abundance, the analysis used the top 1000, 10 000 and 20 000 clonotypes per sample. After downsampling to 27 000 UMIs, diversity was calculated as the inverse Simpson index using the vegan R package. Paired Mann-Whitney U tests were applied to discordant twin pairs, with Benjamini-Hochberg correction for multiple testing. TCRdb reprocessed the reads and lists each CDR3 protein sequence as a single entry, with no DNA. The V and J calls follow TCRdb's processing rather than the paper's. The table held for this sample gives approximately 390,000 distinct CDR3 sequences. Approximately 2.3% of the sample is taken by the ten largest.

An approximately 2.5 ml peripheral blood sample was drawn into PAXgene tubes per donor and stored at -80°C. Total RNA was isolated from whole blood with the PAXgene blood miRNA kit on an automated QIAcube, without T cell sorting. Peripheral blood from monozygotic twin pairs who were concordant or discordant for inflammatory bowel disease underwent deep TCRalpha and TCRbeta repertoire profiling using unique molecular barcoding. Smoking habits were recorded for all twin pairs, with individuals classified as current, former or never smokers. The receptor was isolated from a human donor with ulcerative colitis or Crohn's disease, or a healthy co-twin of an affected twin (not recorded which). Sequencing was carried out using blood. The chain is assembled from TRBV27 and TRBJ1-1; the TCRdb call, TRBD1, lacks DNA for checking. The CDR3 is CASKGPPWNTEAFF.